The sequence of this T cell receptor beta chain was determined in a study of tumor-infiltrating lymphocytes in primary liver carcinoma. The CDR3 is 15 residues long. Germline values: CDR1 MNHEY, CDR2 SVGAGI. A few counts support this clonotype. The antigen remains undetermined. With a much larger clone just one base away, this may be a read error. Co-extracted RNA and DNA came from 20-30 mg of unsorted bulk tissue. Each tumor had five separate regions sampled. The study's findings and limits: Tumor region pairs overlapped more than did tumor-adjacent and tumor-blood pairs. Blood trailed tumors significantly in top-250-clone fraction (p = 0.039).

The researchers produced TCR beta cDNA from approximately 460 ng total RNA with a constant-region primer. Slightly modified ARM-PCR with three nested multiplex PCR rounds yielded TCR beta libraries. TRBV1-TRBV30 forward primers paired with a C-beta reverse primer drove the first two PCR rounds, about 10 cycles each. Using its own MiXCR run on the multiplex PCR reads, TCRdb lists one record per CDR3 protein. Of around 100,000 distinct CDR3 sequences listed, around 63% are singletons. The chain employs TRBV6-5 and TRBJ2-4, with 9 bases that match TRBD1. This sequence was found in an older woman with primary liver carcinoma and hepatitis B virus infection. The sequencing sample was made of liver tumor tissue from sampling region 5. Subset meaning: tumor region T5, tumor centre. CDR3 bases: TGTACCAGCCAAAGGGTGGGACAGGGCAAAAACATTCAGTACTTC. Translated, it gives CTSQRVGQGKNIQYF.